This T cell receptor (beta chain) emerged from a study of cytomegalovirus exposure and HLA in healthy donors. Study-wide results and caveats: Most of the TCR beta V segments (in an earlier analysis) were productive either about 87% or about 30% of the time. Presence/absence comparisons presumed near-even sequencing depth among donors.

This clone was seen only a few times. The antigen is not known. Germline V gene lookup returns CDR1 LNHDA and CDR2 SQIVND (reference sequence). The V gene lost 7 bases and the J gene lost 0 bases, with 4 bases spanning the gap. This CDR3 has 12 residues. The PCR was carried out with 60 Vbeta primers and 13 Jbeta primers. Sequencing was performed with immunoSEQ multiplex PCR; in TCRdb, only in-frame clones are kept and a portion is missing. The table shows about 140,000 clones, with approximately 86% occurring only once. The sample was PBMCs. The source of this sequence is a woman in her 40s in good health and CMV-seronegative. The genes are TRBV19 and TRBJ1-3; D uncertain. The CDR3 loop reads CASMSSGNTIYF. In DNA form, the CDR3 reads TGTGCCAGTATGAGCTCTGGAAACACCATATATTTT.